The sequence of this T cell receptor beta chain was determined in a study of metastatic and nonmetastatic thyroid tumors. The wider study: It was across blood and tumor or nodule tissue from malignant and benign thyroid patients that repertoires were compared. Study outcomes and limitations: A significant increase in TCR beta diversity was reportedly seen in malignant thyroid tumors relative to benign nodules, in blood and tumor.

Among the patients, none had received any treatment before thyroid surgery. This clone was recorded many times. No antigen is known for it. TCRdb re-called the PCR reads through MiXCR. The sample has about 82,000 clones, about an eighth seen once. Germline loops: CDR1 SGHAT, CDR2 FQDESV (reference sequence). The V gene lost 4 bases and the J gene lost 10 bases, with 25 bases spanning the gap. The CDR3 loop spans 16 amino acids. The gene calls are TRBV11-1 and TRBJ1-2, with D maybe TRBD1 (5 bases). The specimen was tumor tissue. The origin of this receptor is a female donor with papillary thyroid cancer or a benign thyroid nodule (not recorded which). Some clones in this sample may be carry-over from other donors' samples. CDR3 in DNA: TGTGCCAGCAGCTCAACCCAGGTGGGGGTCACAGCCCCCTACACCTTC. Protein: CASSSTQVGVTAPYTF.